The 6 T cell receptor beta chains in this list originate from one sample, sequenced in a study of blood T cell repertoires in COVID-19. Clones were sequenced by immunoSEQ multiplex PCR, and TCRdb holds only the in-frame ones, with some missing. The sample shows 200,000 to 300,000 clones, approximately 82% of them seen only once. The sequenced sample was peripheral blood. These receptors all come from a man aged 35 to 55 who had recovered from COVID-19.

The J gene is TRBJ2-7, the V gene TRBV12-3 or TRBV12-4; no firm D call. Deletions cut 10 bases from V and 5 bases from J, with 18 bases between. CDR3 length: 13 amino acids. CDR3 region: CAIARSSNHEQYF. The CDR3 DNA reads TGTGCCATCGCGCGTTCCTCAAACCACGAGCAGTACTTC.

V usage is TRBV4-1 and J usage is TRBJ1-1; D gene unclear. The germline CDR1 and CDR2 sequences are MGHRA and YSYEKL. The length of the CDR3 is 16 residues. With 3 bases removed from V and 2 bases from J, the gap between germline ends came to 16 bases. The CDR3 DNA is TGCGCCAGCAGCCACCCGGCCGACATCGGCAACACTGAAGCTTTCTTT. Its translation: CASSHPADIGNTEAFF.

The chain carries TRBV25-1 and TRBJ2-5, with 7 bases that match TRBD1. The CDR3 is made up of 16 amino acids. J gave up 0 bases and V 3 bases, and 7 bases lay outside the gene matches. Germline values: CDR1 MGHDK, CDR2 SYGVNS. CDR3 DNA sequence: TGTGCCAGCAGTGATCCGGGACAGCGGTACCAAGAGACCCAGTACTTC. This sequence encodes CASSDPGQRYQETQYF.

The chain combines TRBV3-1 (or the pseudogene TRBV3-2) with TRBJ2-2, with TRBD2 matching 7 bases. The length of the CDR3 is 15 residues. Germline lookup yields CDR1 LGHDT and CDR2 YNNKEL (reference sequence). The J segment lost 6 bases and the V segment lost 4 bases, leaving 8 bases of the junction unmatched. The CDR3 is CASSPVGGGAGELFF. In DNA, the CDR3 is TGTGCCAGCAGCCCGGTTGGGGGGGGAGCCGGGGAGCTGTTTTTT.

Concerning this clone: The sample contains more than one DNA sequence encoding this CDR3. The gene calls are TRBV27 and TRBJ2-7; D perhaps matches TRBD1 (5 bases). This CDR3 is built from 14 residues. Per germline, CDR1 MNHEY and CDR2 SMNVEV (reference sequence). Trimming took 3 bases from V and 3 from J, leaving 12 bases between them. CDR3 loop: CASSLGQGIYEQYF. CDR3 coding DNA: TGTGCCAGCAGTTTGGGGCAGGGAATCTACGAGCAGTACTTC.

This chain joins TRBV5-1 and TRBJ2-5, with D uncertain. The ends were cut back, 6 bases at V and 2 bases at J, with 26 bases in the middle. Germline CDR1 reads SGHRS; CDR2 reads YFSETQ. The CDR3 covers 18 residues. CDR3 residues: CASIRGESWMALQETQYF. The CDR3 DNA reads TGCGCCAGCATTCGAGGAGAGAGCTGGATGGCGCTTCAAGAGACCCAGTACTTC.